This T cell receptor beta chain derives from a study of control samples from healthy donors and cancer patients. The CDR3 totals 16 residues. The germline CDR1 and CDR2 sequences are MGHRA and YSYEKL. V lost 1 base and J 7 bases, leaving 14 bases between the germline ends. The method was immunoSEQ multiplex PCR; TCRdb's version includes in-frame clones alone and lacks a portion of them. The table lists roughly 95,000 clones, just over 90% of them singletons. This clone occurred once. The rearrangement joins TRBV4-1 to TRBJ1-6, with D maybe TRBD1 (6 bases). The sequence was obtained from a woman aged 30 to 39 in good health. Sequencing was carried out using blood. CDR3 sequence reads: CASSQAEGEGNSPLHF. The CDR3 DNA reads TGCGCCAGCAGCCAAGCAGAGGGGGAGGGCAATTCACCCCTCCACTTT.